This T cell receptor (beta chain) is drawn from a study of a mutant IDH1 vaccine in newly diagnosed glioma. On the study more broadly: Commencement of vaccination occurred 4-6 weeks following radiotherapy alone, or concurrently with temozolomide cycles. Therapy received beforehand was radiotherapy, temozolomide, or both, with most patients given both.

Notes on this clone: The antigen is undetermined.

Trimming left V 2 bases short and J 5 bases short, with 13 bases between. The length of the CDR3 is 14 residues. CDR1 and CDR2 from the germline V gene are GTSNPN and SVGIG (reference sequence). General observations from the study: Patients mounted vaccine-induced immune responses in almost 95% of cases.

Profiling relied on immunoSEQ multiplex PCR, and the TCRdb table lists in-frame clones only, not all of them. The profile shows approximately 67,000 clones, 75% to 90% of them singletons. Time point denoted: week 23, last vaccination. Every vaccination contained 300 ug of the mutant IDH1 20-mer peptide and was paired with topical imiquimod. Each of the donors came in with new WHO grade 3 or 4 astrocytomas that were IDH1-mutant and ATRX-lost. The TCR originated in a man in his late teens or twenties with glioma. The chain combines TRBV30 with TRBJ1-5, with D perhaps TRBD1 (5 bases). The source material was PBMCs, sampled from a glioma patient whose treatment included an IDH1 peptide vaccine. The CDR3 coding sequence is TGTGCCTGGAGTTTGGACTTAGGGGATCAGCCCCAGCATTTT. It translates to CAWSLDLGDQPQHF. The whole variable domain, remainder taken from reference TRBV30 and TRBJ1-5, is SQTIHQWPATLVQPVGSPLSLECTVEGTSNPNLYWYRQAAGRGLQLLFYSVGIGQISSEVPQNLSASRPQDRQFILSSKKLLLSDSGFYLCAWSLDLGDQPQHFGDGTRLSIL.